The rows below give T cell receptor beta chains drawn from one sample of a study of T-cell reconstitution after alpha-beta-depleted transplantation in children. Each CDR3 protein gets one entry after TCRdb re-called the PCR reads with MiXCR. There are 280,000 or so distinct CDR3 sequences in the sample; 11% occur only once, and about a quarter lies in the top ten. Sequencing used peripheral blood, obtained 180 days after TCRalphabeta/CD19-depleted stem cell transplant. Receptors originate from a male patient aged 2 to 9 who had a stem cell transplant for chronic granulomatous disease, so the T cells may come from the graft donor. CDR3s include the opening cysteine and the closing phenylalanine or tryptophan. D genes are given only for firm matches. Clone size appears in some rows only: once, few, many, or a class for an expanded clone.

j_gene,len,abundance,d_gene,v_gene,CDR3aa,CDR3nt
TRBJ2-7,17,many,.,TRBV28,CASSYMFPQPVSYEQYF,TGTGCCAGCAGTTATATGTTTCCGCAGCCCGTTTCGTACGAGCAGTACTTC
TRBJ2-1,15,many,.,TRBV15,CATRGVGTGRDEQFF,TGTGCCACCAGGGGTGTCGGGACCGGCCGGGATGAGCAGTTCTTC
TRBJ1-1,13,many,.,TRBV4-3,CASSQKGITEAFF,TGCGCCAGCAGCCAAAAGGGAATTACTGAAGCTTTCTTT
TRBJ2-1,11,many,TRBD2,TRBV29-1,CSARASGRRFF,TGCAGCGCCAGGGCTAGCGGGAGACGGTTCTTC
TRBJ2-7,13,many,.,TRBV28,CASSLRRIYEQYF,TGTGCCAGCAGTTTGCGACGGATCTACGAGCAGTACTTC
TRBJ2-3,17,many,.,TRBV6-1,CASSRQFGAVQGDTQYF,TGTGCCAGCAGTAGGCAATTTGGAGCCGTACAGGGAGATACGCAGTATTTT
TRBJ2-6,16,few,TRBD1,TRBV27,CASSRQGMVGANVLTF,TGTGCCAGCAGCCGACAGGGCATGGTTGGGGCCAACGTCCTGACTTTC
TRBJ2-7,13,few,TRBD1,TRBV12-3/TRBV12-4,CASSNRGTYEQYF,TGTGCCAGCAGTAACAGGGGGACCTACGAGCAGTACTTC
TRBJ2-7,14,many,.,TRBV9,CASSVGAGEGEQYF,TGTGCCAGCAGCGTAGGAGCGGGCGAGGGGGAGCAGTACTTC
TRBJ2-7,17,few,TRBD1,TRBV19,CASSITYGQEQSYEQYF,TGTGCCAGTAGTATCACTTATGGACAGGAACAATCCTACGAGCAGTACTTC
TRBJ1-4,15,many,.,TRBV11-2,CASSLGAGQGEKLFF,TGTGCCAGCAGCTTAGGCGCGGGGCAAGGAGAAAAACTGTTTTTT
TRBJ2-1,16,many,TRBD2,TRBV5-1,CASSVWLAGDHNEQFF,TGCGCCAGCAGTGTTTGGCTAGCGGGAGACCACAATGAGCAGTTCTTC
TRBJ2-7,12,many,.,TRBV5-1,CASSSTYYEQYF,TGCGCCAGCAGCTCGACCTATTACGAGCAGTACTTC
TRBJ2-7,13,many,TRBD2,TRBV10-3,CAIKTSGDYEQYF,TGTGCCATCAAGACTAGCGGAGACTACGAGCAGTACTTC
TRBJ2-1,13,many,.,TRBV7-3,CASSFDRSHEQFF,TGTGCCAGCAGCTTCGACAGGTCCCATGAGCAGTTCTTC
TRBJ2-7,15,many,TRBD1,TRBV20-1,CSADRRDRGGYEQYF,TGCAGTGCGGACCGCCGGGACAGGGGCGGCTACGAGCAGTACTTC
TRBJ2-1,14,many,.,TRBV27,CASSPSSSYNEQFF,TGTGCCAGCAGTCCCTCAAGCTCCTACAATGAGCAGTTCTTC
TRBJ2-7,13,many,TRBD1,TRBV29-1,CSVKQGSIYEQYF,TGCAGCGTTAAACAGGGGTCTATCTACGAGCAGTACTTC
TRBJ2-7,15,many,.,TRBV5-5,CASSLDSQLTYEQYF,TGTGCCAGCAGCCTTGACAGCCAACTAACCTACGAGCAGTACTTC
TRBJ2-3,15,many,.,TRBV28,CASLGASESTDTQYF,TGTGCCAGCTTGGGGGCCAGCGAGAGCACAGATACGCAGTATTTT
TRBJ2-1,17,many,TRBD2,TRBV20-1,CSALWTSWTSSYNEQFF,TGCAGTGCTCTCTGGACTAGCTGGACAAGCTCCTACAATGAGCAGTTCTTC
TRBJ2-3,16,.,.,TRBV3-1,CASSHVPGLTSDTQYF,TGTGCCAGCAGCCATGTCCCGGGTCTTACCTCAGATACGCAGTATTTT
TRBJ2-1,17,many,.,TRBV29-1,CSAQIEAVPSSYNEQFF,TGCAGCGCCCAAATCGAGGCAGTCCCGAGCTCCTACAATGAGCAGTTCTTC
TRBJ2-1,13,many,.,TRBV20-1,CSARLRFWGEQFF,TGCAGTGCTAGATTGCGGTTTTGGGGTGAGCAGTTCTTC
TRBJ2-5,15,many,.,TRBV9,CASSVAGTVAETQYF,TGTGCCAGCAGCGTAGCGGGAACAGTCGCGGAGACCCAGTACTTC
TRBJ2-7,13,many,.,TRBV6-1,CASSQGGSYEQYF,TGTGCCAGCAGCCAGGGGGGCTCCTACGAGCAGTACTTC
TRBJ1-2,15,many,TRBD1,TRBV7-6,CASSLQGPLDYGYTF,TGTGCCAGCAGCCTACAGGGGCCGCTAGACTATGGCTACACCTTC
TRBJ2-7,15,many,.,TRBV7-9,CASSLKARSSYEQYF,TGTGCCAGCAGCTTAAAGGCTAGGAGCTCCTACGAGCAGTACTTC
TRBJ2-2,13,many,.,TRBV5-1,CASSGAPAGELFF,TGCGCCAGCAGCGGGGCCCCCGCCGGGGAGCTGTTTTTT
TRBJ2-7,11,many,.,TRBV21-1,CASMINYEQYF,TGTGCCAGCATGATCAACTACGAGCAGTACTTC
TRBJ2-7,12,many,.,TRBV12-3/TRBV12-4,CATQGPTYEQYF,TGTGCCACACAAGGACCCACCTACGAGCAGTACTTC
TRBJ2-2,14,many,.,TRBV5-5,CASSQSGYAGELFF,TGTGCCAGCAGCCAGAGCGGGTATGCCGGGGAGCTGTTTTTT
TRBJ2-5,13,many,.,TRBV20-1,CSAISGSQETQYF,TGCAGTGCTATATCCGGCAGCCAAGAGACCCAGTACTTC
TRBJ1-2,16,many,.,TRBV13,CASSSRTRTAHWGYTF,TGTGCCAGCAGCTCCAGAACCCGAACTGCCCACTGGGGCTACACCTTC
TRBJ2-1,14,many,TRBD2,TRBV4-3,CASSQAGLAGVQFF,TGCGCCAGCAGCCAAGCGGGACTAGCGGGGGTCCAGTTCTTC
TRBJ2-3,15,many,TRBD1,TRBV27,CASSPLDRAPDTQYF,TGTGCCAGCAGTCCTCTAGACAGGGCCCCAGATACGCAGTATTTT
TRBJ1-5,16,many,.,TRBV19,CASSIEGQGRNQPQHF,TGTGCCAGTAGTATAGAGGGGCAGGGGCGGAATCAGCCCCAGCATTTT
TRBJ2-1,14,many,TRBD1,TRBV18,CASSPKQGNNEQFF,TGTGCCAGCTCACCAAAACAGGGGAACAATGAGCAGTTCTTC
TRBJ2-5,13,many,.,TRBV10-1,CASSVEARETQYF,TGCGCCAGCAGTGTGGAGGCCCGAGAGACCCAGTACTTC
TRBJ1-2,16,many,.,TRBV29-1,CSVAGVQTLRSGGYTF,TGCAGCGTTGCAGGGGTTCAAACCCTCCGCTCGGGCGGCTACACCTTC